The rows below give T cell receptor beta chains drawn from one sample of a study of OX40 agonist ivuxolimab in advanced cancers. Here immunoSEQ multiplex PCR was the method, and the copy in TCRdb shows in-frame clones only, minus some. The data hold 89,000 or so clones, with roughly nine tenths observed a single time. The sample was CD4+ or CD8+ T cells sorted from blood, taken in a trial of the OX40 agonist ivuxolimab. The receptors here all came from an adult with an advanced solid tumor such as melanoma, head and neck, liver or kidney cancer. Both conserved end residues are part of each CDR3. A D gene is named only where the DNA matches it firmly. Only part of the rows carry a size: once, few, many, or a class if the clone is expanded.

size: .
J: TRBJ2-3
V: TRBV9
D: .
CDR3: CASSPNTDTQYF
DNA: TGTGCCAGCAGCCCTAACACAGATACGCAGTATTTT

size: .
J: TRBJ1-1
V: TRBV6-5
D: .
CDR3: CASSPDGLNTEAFF
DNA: TGTGCCAGCAGCCCCGACGGCTTGAACACTGAAGCTTTCTTT

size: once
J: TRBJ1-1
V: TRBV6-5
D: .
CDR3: CASSYTRYTEAFF
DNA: TGTGCCAGCAGTTACACGCGTTACACTGAAGCTTTCTTT

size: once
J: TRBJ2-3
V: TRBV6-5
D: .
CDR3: CASSYVLGTDTQYF
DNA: TGTGCCAGCAGTTACGTGCTAGGCACAGATACGCAGTATTTT

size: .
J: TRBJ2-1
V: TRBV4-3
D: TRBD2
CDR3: CASSQDLASGAYNEQFF
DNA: TGCGCCAGCAGCCAAGATCTCGCTAGCGGGGCCTACAATGAGCAGTTCTTC

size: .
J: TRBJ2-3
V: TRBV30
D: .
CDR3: CAWRYRSGQYF
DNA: TGTGCCTGGAGGTATCGCTCCGGGCAGTATTTT

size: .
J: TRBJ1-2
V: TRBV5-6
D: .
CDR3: CASSLGGSPYGYTF
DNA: TGTGCCAGCAGCTTGGGTGGGAGTCCCTATGGCTACACCTTC

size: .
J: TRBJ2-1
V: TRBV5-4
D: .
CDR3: CASSLDYNEQFF
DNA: TGTGCCAGCAGCTTGGACTACAATGAGCAGTTCTTC

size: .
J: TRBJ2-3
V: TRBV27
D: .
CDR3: CASSLFGPTDTQYF
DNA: TGTGCCAGCAGTTTATTTGGGCCCACAGATACGCAGTATTTT

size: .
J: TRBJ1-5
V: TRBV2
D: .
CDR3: CASTGLNQPQHF
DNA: TGTGCCAGCACGGGCCTTAATCAGCCCCAGCATTTT

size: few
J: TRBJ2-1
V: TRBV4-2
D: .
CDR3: CASSQEIWGRQANEQFF
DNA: TGTGCCAGCAGCCAAGAAATATGGGGGAGGCAGGCCAATGAGCAGTTCTTC

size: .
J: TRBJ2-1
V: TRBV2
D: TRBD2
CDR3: CASSEAGGFDEQFF
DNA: TGTGCCAGCAGCGAAGCGGGGGGGTTTGATGAGCAGTTCTTC

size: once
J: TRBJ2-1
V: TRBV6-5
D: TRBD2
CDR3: CASSYTSGSYNEQFF
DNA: TGTGCCAGCAGTTACACTAGCGGCTCCTACAATGAGCAGTTCTTC

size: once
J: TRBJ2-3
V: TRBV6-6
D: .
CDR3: CASELGGAGDTQYF
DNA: TGTGCCAGCGAATTGGGGGGCGCGGGGGATACGCAGTATTTT

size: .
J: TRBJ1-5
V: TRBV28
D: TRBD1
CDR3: CASRDGQGASSNQPQHF
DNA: TGTGCCAGCAGAGACGGACAGGGGGCTTCGAGCAATCAGCCCCAGCATTTT

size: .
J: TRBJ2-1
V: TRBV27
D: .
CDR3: CASSSHPYNEQFF
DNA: TGTGCCAGCAGTTCCCATCCCTACAATGAGCAGTTCTTC

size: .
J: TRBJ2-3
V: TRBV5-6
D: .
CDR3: CASSHTDTQYF
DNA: TGTGCCAGCAGTCATACCGATACGCAGTATTTT

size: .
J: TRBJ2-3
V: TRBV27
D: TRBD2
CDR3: CASSYIEAGADTQYF
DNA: TGTGCCAGCAGTTATATTGAAGCGGGGGCAGATACGCAGTATTTT

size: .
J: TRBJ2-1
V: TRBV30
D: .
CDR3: CAWSVAGNEQFF
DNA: TGTGCCTGGAGTGTAGCCGGGAATGAGCAGTTCTTC

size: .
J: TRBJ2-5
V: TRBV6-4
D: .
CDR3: CASSDRWGETQYF
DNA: TGTGCCAGCAGTGACCGGTGGGGAGAGACCCAGTACTTC

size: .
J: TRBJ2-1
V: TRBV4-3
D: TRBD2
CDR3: CASSQAFSGGAYEQFF
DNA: TGCGCCAGCAGCCAAGCTTTTTCCGGGGGGGCCTATGAGCAGTTCTTC

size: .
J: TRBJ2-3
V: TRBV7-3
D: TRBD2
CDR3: CASSLSGGASDTQYF
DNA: TGTGCCAGCAGCTTAAGCGGGGGGGCGTCGGATACGCAGTATTTT

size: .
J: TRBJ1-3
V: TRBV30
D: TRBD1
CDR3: CAWSTGAGNTIYF
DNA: TGTGCCTGGTCGACAGGGGCAGGAAACACCATATATTTT

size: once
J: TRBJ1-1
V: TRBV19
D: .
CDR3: CASSSLMNTEAFF
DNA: TGTGCCAGTAGCAGCCTCATGAACACTGAAGCTTTCTTT

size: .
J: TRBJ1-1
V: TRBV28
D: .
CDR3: CASTSRATVAEAFF
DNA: TGTGCCAGCACCTCCCGCGCGACGGTTGCTGAAGCTTTCTTT

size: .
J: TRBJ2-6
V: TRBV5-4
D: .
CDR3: CASSPGSGANVLTF
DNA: TGTGCCAGCAGCCCAGGCTCTGGGGCCAACGTCCTGACTTTC

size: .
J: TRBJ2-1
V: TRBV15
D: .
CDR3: CATSSLRSSYNEQFF
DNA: TGTGCCACCAGCAGTTTGCGTAGCTCCTACAATGAGCAGTTCTTC

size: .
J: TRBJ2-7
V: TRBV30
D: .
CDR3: CACLTPGPLYYEQYF
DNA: TGTGCCTGCCTCACCCCGGGTCCCTTATACTACGAGCAGTACTTC

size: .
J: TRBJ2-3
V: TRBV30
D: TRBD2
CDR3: CAWSVGSGTDTQYF
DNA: TGTGCCTGGAGTGTGGGTAGCGGGACCGATACGCAGTATTTT

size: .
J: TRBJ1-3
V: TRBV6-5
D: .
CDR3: CASTTGWGNTIYF
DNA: TGTGCCAGCACCACAGGGTGGGGAAACACCATATATTTT

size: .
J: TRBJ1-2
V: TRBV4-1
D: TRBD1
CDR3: CASSHHTGDYGYTF
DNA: TGCGCCAGCAGCCATCACACAGGGGACTATGGCTACACCTTC

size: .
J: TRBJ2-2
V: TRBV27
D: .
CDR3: CASSLSPLGNSGELFF
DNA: TGTGCCAGCAGTTTATCCCCCTTGGGTAATTCCGGGGAGCTGTTTTTT

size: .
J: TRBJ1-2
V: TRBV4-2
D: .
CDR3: CASSQEYWGGYTF
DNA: TGTGCCAGCAGCCAAGAATATTGGGGCGGCTACACCTTC

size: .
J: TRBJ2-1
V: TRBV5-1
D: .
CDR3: CASSLVASYNEQFF
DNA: TGCGCCAGCAGCTTGGTCGCCAGCTACAATGAGCAGTTCTTC

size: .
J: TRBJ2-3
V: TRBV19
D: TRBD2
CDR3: CASRPYSSGRADTQYF
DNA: TGTGCCAGTAGACCCTATAGTAGCGGGAGGGCAGATACGCAGTATTTT

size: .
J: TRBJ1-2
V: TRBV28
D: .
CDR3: CASSFSSTSGVYGYTF
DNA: TGTGCCAGCAGTTTTAGTTCTACATCAGGAGTCTATGGCTACACCTTC

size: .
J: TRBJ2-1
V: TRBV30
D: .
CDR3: CACYISTTFF
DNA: TGTGCCTGTTACATCTCTACTACGTTCTTC

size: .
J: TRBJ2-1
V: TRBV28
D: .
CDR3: CASTREGFPYNEQFF
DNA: TGTGCCAGCACCCGCGAAGGGTTCCCCTACAATGAGCAGTTCTTC

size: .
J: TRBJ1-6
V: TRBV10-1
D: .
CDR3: CASSPSQGHNSPLHF
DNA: TGCGCCAGCAGCCCATCACAGGGTCATAATTCACCCCTCCACTTT

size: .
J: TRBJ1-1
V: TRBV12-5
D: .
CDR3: CASGLVDYTEAFF
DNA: TGTGCTAGTGGTTTGGTTGACTACACTGAAGCTTTCTTT

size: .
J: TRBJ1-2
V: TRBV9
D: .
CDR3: CASSPGPGDGYTF
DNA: TGTGCCAGCAGCCCGGGACCTGGGGATGGCTACACCTTC

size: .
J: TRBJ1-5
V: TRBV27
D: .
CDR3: CASSFVGNQPQHF
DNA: TGTGCCAGCAGTTTCGTGGGCAATCAGCCCCAGCATTTT